This TCR beta chain was profiled in a study of T cell responses to AZD1222 COVID-19 vaccine. Study-wide points: The peak T cell response came first, and repertoires were sampled only after it. The study reported that nearly half of spike-specific TCRs target unmutated variant regions. White British ancestry dominated among donors, who included more females, and clonal diversity was possibly underestimated.

About this clone itself: Its antigen remains unknown.

CDR1 is SGHTA, CDR2 FQGNSA, per germline. This CDR3 spans 16 amino acids. The V segment lost 5 bases and the J segment 5 bases; nucleotides outside the gene matches: 6. TCRdb keeps only in-frame clones here, not all; method: immunoSEQ multiplex PCR. The table includes around 120,000 clones, 80% to 90% detected once. The chain uses TRBV7-2 and TRBJ2-5; 15 nucleotides agree with TRBD2. The sample here was peripheral blood, taken on day 0 of AZD1222 vaccination. The TCR sequence derives from an adult in good health. CDR3 loop: CASSHGLAGGQETQYF. Here the CDR3 DNA reads TGTGCCAGCAGCCATGGACTAGCGGGAGGGCAGGAGACCCAGTACTTC.